What follows are 9 T cell receptor beta chains derived from one specimen sequenced in a study of shared clonotypes between healthy human individuals. The method was immunoSEQ multiplex PCR; TCRdb's version includes in-frame clones alone and lacks a portion of them. The repertoire holds approximately 500,000 clones, about 84% seen once, with 12% in the top ten. Sequencing input: PBMCs. The receptors come from a woman aged 40 to 55 in good health. Some clones in this sample may be carry-over from other donors' samples.

The J gene is TRBJ1-5, the V gene TRBV5-8; no definite D call. There are 13 residues in the CDR3. The V end was cut by 4 bases, the J end by 9 bases, with 14 bases between. Germline values: CDR1 SGHTS, CDR2 YDEGEE. The CDR3 nucleotides are TGTGCCAGCAGCGTGGGCCTACTGGGGCCCCAGCATTTT. As protein: CASSVGLLGPQHF.

This chain uses TRBV28 with TRBJ2-3, with unresolved D. Germline CDR1 MDHEN, CDR2 SYDVKM. The CDR3 has 12 amino acids. CDR3 residues: CAGKDSTDTQYF. The CDR3 bases are TGTGCAGGCAAAGACAGCACAGATACGCAGTATTTT.

This clone was observed many times. This rearrangement joins TRBV27 to TRBJ1-4; 11 bases line up with TRBD1. The length of the CDR3 is 13 residues. V trimming: 8 bases; J trimming: 7 bases; junction bases outside the gene matches: 3. From germline, CDR1 is MNHEY and CDR2 SMNVEV (reference sequence). Written as DNA, the CDR3 is TGTGCCAGCGGGACAGGGGGAATTGAAAAACTGTTTTTT. Protein: CASGTGGIEKLFF.

This clone has only one observation. J is TRBJ2-7 and V is TRBV29-1, with 10 nucleotides matching TRBD1. The CDR3 has 13 residues. After removal of 6 bases from V and 6 bases from J, the junction contained 8 bases not matched to a gene. CDR1 SQVTM and CDR2 ANQGSEA come from the germline V gene. The CDR3 DNA reads TGCAGCGTAGAGACGGGACAGGGGACCGAGCAGTACTTC. Protein: CSVETGQGTEQYF.

This clone showed up many times. J is TRBJ1-1 and V is TRBV6-1; no clear D. The V end was cut by 2 bases, the J end by 4 bases, with 14 bases between. Germline V lookup: CDR1 MNHNS, CDR2 SASEGT. The CDR3 sequence is 15 residues long. CDR3 sequence reads: CASSEKGDGSTEAFF. The DNA for the CDR3 is TGTGCCAGCAGTGAAAAAGGAGACGGGAGCACTGAAGCTTTCTTT.

As concerns this clone: It may be a read error: a sequence one base away is much more abundant. The same CDR3 can be traced to other DNA sequences in this sample. V usage is TRBV19 and J usage is TRBJ1-3; unclear D gene. The CDR3 runs 15 residues. Germline assignment: CDR1 LNHDA and CDR2 SQIVND (reference sequence). The CDR3 spells CASNIARGSGNTIYF. CDR3 bases: TGTGCCAGTAATATAGCACGCGGTTCTGGAAACACCATATATTTT.

This sequence joins TRBV27 and TRBJ1-5; D uncertain. V was cut by 9 bases and J by 7 bases, with 13 bases left in between. Germline CDR1 MNHEY, CDR2 SMNVEV (reference sequence). The CDR3 has 12 residues. CDR3 nucleotides: TGTGCCAGGACCGCGTACGGCCAGCCCCAGCATTTT. Translation gives CARTAYGQPQHF.

The chain couples TRBV2 to TRBJ1-3; D not resolved. The CDR3 spans 14 residues. Between the trimmed V and J ends, which lost 10 bases and 1 base, there was a span of 14 bases. The germline CDR1 and CDR2 sequences are SNHLY and FYNNEI. In DNA form, the CDR3 reads TGTGCCATCTGGACGGGATTTTCTGGAAACACCATATATTTT. Its protein is CAIWTGFSGNTIYF. Filled out from reference TRBV2 and TRBJ1-3, the complete variable domain reads EPEVTQTPSHQVTQMGQEVILRCVPISNHLYFYWYRQILGQKVEFLVSFYNNEISEKSEIFDDQFSVERPDGSNFTLKIRSTKLEDSAMYFCAIWTGFSGNTIYFGEGSWLTVV.

The chain employs TRBV7-2 and TRBJ2-7, with TRBD2 matching 11 bases. The germline CDR1 and CDR2 sequences are SGHTA and FQGNSA. This CDR3 contains 15 residues. V dropped 2 bases and J dropped 4; count of bases not matched to a gene: 4. The CDR3 here is CASSLPTSGRYEQYF. In nucleotides, the CDR3 is TGTGCCAGCAGCTTACCCACTAGCGGGAGATACGAGCAGTACTTC.